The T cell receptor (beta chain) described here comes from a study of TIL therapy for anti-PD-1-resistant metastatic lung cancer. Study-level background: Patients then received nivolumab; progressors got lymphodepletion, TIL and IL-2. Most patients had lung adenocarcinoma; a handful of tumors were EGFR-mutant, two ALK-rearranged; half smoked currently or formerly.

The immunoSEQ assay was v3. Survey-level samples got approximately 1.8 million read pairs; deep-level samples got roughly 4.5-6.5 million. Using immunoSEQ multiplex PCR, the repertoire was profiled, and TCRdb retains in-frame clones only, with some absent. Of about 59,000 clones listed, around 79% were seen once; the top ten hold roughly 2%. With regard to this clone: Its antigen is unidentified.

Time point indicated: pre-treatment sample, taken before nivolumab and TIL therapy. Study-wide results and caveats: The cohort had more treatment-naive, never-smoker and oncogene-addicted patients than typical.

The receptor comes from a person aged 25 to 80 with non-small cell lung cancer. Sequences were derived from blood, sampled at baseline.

CDR3 loop: CASSLGVSNQPQHF. In DNA form, the CDR3 reads TGTGCCAGCAGCTTGGGGGTTAGCAATCAGCCCCAGCATTTT. This chain connects TRBV7-9 to TRBJ1-5, with a weak D call TRBD1 (5 bases). V was pared by 3 bases and J by 0 bases, with 6 bases between. The CDR3 has 14 residues. From germline, CDR1 is SEHNR and CDR2 FQNEAQ (reference sequence).